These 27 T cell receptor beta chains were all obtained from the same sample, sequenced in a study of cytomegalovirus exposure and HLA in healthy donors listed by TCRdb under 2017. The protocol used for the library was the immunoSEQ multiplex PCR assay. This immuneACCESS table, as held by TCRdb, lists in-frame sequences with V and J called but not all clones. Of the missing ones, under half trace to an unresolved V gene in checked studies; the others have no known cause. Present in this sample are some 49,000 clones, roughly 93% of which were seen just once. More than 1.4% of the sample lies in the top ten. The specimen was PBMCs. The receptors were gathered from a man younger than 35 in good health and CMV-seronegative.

The chain's CDR3 is CATRTGGEGRSDTQYF. The DNA for the CDR3 is TGTGCCACCAGGACGGGGGGGGAGGGCCGCTCAGATACGCAGTATTTT. The chain is built from TRBV15 and TRBJ2-3; 8 bases are shared with TRBD2. J was trimmed by 4 bases and V by 6 bases; bases with no gene match: 12. The CDR3 length is 16 residues. Germline lookup yields CDR1 LNHNV and CDR2 YYDKDF (reference sequence).

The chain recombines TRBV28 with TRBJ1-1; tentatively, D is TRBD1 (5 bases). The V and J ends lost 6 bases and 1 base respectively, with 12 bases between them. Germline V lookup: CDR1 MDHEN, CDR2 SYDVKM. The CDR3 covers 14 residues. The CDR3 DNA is TGTGCCAGCAGCCCCCATAGGGGGAACACTGAAGCTTTCTTT. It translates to CASSPHRGNTEAFF.

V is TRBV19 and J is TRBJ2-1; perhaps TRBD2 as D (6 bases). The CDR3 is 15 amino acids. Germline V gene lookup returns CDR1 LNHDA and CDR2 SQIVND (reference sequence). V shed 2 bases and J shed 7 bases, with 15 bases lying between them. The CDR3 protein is CASSITGSQGNEQFF. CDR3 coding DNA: TGTGCCAGTAGTATAACCGGGAGTCAAGGAAATGAGCAGTTCTTC.

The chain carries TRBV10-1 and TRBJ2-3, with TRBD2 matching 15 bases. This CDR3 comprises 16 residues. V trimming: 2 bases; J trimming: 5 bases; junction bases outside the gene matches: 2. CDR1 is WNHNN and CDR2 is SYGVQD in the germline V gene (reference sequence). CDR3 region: CASSEGTSGRRDTQYF. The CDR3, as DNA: TGCGCCAGCAGTGAGGGGACTAGCGGGAGGCGAGATACGCAGTATTTT.

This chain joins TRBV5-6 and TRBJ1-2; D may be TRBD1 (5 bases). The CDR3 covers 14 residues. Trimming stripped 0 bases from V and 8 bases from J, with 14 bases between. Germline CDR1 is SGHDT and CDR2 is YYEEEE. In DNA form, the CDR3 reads TGTGCCAGCAGCTTGGGTGCGGGGACCTCCGGCTACACCTTC. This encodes CASSLGAGTSGYTF.

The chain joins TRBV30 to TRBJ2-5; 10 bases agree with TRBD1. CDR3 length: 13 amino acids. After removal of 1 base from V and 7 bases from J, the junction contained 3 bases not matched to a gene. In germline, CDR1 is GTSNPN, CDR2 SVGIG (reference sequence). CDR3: CAWSGTGGGTQYF. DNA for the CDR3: TGTGCCTGGAGTGGGACAGGGGGGGGGACCCAGTACTTC. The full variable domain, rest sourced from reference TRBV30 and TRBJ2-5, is SQTIHQWPATLVQPVGSPLSLECTVEGTSNPNLYWYRQAAGRGLQLLFYSVGIGQISSEVPQNLSASRPQDRQFILSSKKLLLSDSGFYLCAWSGTGGGTQYFGPGTRLLVL.

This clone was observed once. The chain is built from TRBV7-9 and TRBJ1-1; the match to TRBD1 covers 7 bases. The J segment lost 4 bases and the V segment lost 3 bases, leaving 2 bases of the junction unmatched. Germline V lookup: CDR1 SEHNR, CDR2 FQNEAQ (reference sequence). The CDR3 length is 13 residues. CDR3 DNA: TGTGCCAGCAGCTTCACAGGGGCCACTGAAGCTTTCTTT. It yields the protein CASSFTGATEAFF.

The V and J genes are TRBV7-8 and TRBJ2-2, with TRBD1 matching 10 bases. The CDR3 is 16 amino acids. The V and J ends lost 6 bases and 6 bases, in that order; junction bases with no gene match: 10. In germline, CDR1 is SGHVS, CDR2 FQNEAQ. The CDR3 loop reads CASRYLPGTGAGELFF. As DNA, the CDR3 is TGTGCCAGCAGATACCTGCCCGGGACAGGGGCCGGGGAGCTGTTTTTT.

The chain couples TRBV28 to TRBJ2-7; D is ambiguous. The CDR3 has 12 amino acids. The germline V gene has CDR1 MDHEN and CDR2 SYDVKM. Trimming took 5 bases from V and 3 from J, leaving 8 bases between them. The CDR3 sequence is CASSPTFYEQYF. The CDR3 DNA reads TGTGCCAGCAGTCCTACTTTCTACGAGCAGTACTTC.

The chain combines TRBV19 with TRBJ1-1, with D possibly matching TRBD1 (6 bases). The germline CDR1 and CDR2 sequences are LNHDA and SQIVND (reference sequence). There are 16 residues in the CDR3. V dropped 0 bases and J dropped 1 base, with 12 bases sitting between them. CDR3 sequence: CASSIDPGTKNTEAFF. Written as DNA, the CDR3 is TGTGCCAGTAGTATAGATCCCGGGACAAAGAACACTGAAGCTTTCTTT.

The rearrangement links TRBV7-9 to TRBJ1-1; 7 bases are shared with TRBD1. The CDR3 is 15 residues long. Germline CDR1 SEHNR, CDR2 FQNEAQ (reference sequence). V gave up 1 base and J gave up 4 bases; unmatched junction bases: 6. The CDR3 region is CASSLEGTVGTEAFF. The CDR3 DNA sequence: TGTGCCAGCAGCTTAGAGGGGACAGTTGGCACTGAAGCTTTCTTT.

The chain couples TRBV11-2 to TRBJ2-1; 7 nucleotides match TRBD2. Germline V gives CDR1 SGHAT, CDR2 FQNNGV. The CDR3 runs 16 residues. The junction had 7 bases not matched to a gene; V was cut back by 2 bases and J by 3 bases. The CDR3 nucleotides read TGTGCCAGCAGCTTACAGACCGGGACTAACTACAATGAGCAGTTCTTC. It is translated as CASSLQTGTNYNEQFF.

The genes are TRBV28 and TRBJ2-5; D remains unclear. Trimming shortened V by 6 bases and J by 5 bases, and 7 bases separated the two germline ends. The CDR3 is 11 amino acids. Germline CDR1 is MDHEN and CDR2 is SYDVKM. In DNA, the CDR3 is TGTGCCAGCAGACTCAGGGAGACCCAGTACTTC. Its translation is CASRLRETQYF.

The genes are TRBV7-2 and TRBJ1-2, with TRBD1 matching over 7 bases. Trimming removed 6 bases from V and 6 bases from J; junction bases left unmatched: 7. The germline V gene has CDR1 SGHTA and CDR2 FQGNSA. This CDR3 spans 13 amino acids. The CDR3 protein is CASSFPDRDGYTF. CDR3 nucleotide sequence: TGTGCCAGCAGTTTCCCTGACAGGGATGGCTACACCTTC.

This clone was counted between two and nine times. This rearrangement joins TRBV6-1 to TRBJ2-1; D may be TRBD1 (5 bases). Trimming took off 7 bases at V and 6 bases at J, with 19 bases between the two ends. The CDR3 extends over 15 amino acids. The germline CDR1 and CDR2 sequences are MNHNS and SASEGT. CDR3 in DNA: TGTGCCAGCAATACCGACAGCTACATATCCAATGAGCAGTTCTTC. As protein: CASNTDSYISNEQFF.

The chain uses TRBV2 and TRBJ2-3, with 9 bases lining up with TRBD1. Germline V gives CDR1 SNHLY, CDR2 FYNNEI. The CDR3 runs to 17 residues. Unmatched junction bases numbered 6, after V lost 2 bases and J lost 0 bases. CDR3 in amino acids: CASSEPRDRVSTDTQYF. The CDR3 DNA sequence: TGTGCCAGCAGTGAACCCCGGGACAGGGTCAGCACAGATACGCAGTATTTT.

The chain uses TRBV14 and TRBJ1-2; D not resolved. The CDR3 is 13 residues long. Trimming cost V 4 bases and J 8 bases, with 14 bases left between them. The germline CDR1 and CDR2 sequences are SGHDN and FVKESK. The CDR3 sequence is CASSPSAGVGYTF. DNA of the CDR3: TGTGCCAGCAGCCCCTCGGCCGGGGTGGGCTACACCTTC.

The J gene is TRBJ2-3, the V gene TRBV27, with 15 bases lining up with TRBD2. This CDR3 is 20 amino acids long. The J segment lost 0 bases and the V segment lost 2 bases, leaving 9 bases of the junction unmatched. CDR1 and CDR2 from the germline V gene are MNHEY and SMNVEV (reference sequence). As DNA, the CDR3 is TGTGCCAGCAGTTTAAGGAGGGGACTAGCGGGAGGCTTCAGCACAGATACGCAGTATTTT. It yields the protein CASSLRRGLAGGFSTDTQYF.

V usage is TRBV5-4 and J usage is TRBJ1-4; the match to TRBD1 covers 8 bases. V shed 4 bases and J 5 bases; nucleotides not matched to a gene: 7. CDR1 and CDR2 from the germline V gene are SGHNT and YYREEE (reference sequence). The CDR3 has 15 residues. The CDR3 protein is CASSVQGTGNEKLFF. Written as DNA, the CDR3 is TGTGCCAGCAGCGTTCAGGGGACAGGCAATGAAAAACTGTTTTTT. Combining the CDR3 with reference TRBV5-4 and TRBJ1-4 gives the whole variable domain ETGVTQSPTHLIKTRGQQVTLRCSSQSGHNTVSWYQQALGQGPQFIFQYYREEENGRGNFPPRFSGLQFPNYSSELNVNALELDDSALYLCASSVQGTGNEKLFFGSGTQLSVL.

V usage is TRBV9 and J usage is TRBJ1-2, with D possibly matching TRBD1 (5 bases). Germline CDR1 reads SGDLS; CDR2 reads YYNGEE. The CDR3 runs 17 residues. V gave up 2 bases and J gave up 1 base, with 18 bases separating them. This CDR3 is CASSVAGGGPINYGYTF. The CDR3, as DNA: TGTGCCAGCAGCGTCGCCGGGGGAGGGCCTATTAACTATGGCTACACCTTC.

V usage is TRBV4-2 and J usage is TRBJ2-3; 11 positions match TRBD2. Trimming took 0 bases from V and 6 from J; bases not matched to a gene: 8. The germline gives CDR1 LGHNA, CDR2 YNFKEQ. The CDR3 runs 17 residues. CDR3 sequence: CASSQDFRLAGTDTQYF. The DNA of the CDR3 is TGTGCCAGCAGCCAAGACTTTCGACTAGCGGGAACGGATACGCAGTATTTT.

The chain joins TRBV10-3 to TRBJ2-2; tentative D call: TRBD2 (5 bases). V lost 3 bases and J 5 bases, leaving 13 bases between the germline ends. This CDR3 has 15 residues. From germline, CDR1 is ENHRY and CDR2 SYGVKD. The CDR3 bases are TGTGCCATCAGTGACTCCCTCGGGGAAACCGGGGAGCTGTTTTTT. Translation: CAISDSLGETGELFF.

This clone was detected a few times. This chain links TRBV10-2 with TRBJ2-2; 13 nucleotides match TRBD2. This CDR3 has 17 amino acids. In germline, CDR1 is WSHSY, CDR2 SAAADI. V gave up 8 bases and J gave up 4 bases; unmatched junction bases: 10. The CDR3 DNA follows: TGCGCCAGCGTAAGACCGGGACTAGCGGGACCCACCGGGGAGCTGTTTTTT. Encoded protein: CASVRPGLAGPTGELFF.

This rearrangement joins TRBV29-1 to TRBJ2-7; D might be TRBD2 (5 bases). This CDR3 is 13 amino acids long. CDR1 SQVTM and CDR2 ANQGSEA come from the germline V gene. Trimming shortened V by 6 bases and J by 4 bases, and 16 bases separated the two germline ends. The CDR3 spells CSVVPGNLYEQYF. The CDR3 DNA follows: TGCAGCGTAGTCCCGGGAAACCTATACGAGCAGTACTTC.

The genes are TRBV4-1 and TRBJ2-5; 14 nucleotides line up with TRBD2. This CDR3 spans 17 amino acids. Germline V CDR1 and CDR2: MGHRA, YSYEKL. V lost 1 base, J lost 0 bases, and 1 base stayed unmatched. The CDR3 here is CASSQGGLAGDQETQYF. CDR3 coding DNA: TGCGCCAGCAGCCAAGGGGGACTAGCGGGAGACCAAGAGACCCAGTACTTC.

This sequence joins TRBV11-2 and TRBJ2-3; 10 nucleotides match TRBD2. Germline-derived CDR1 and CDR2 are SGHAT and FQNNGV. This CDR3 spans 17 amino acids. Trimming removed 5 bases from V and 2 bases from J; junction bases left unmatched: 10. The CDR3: CASSRYSGLAITDTQYF. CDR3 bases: TGTGCCAGCAGCCGCTACTCGGGACTAGCGATCACAGATACGCAGTATTTT.

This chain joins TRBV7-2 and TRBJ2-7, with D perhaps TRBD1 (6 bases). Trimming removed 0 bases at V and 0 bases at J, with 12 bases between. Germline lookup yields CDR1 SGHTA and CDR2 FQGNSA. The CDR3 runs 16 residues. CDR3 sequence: CASSLATGSSSYEQYF. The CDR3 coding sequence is TGTGCCAGCAGCTTAGCTACAGGGTCAAGCTCCTACGAGCAGTACTTC.